This T cell receptor (beta chain) is drawn from a study of T cells in Graves' hyperthyroidism and ophthalmopathy. In this sample, this clonotype turned up a few times. Antigen specificity is unknown. From germline, CDR1 is SEHNR and CDR2 FQNEAQ (reference sequence). CDR3 length equals 16 residues. V lost 5 bases and J lost 4; bases outside the gene matches: 8. Study-wide points: Among clonotypes expanded in thyroid above 0.001, most were also found in blood. The model foresaw ophthalmopathy a median 6.5 months prior to onset.

Amplified TCR beta CDR3 regions derived from RNA transcripts. When the TCR CDR3 underwent first-round RT-PCR, the HTBI primer set was used. TCRdb analysed the multiplex PCR reads with MiXCR anew, one entry per CDR3 protein. The profile shows roughly 600,000 distinct CDR3 sequences, about 14% of them singletons. Specimen: blood. The clonotype was recovered from a woman aged 45 to 65 with Graves' ophthalmopathy. J is TRBJ2-1 and V is TRBV7-9; TRBD1 matches at 10 bases. The CDR3 nucleotides are TGTGCCAGCAGCCCGCGGGGACAGGGGATGTACAATGAGCAGTTCTTC. This codes for CASSPRGQGMYNEQFF.